This entry lists 26 T cell receptor beta chains sequenced from one sample in a study of long-term antiretroviral therapy in people with HIV. At the survey level, the v3.0 immunoSEQ assay was run. Clones were read by immunoSEQ multiplex PCR, and TCRdb kept only the in-frame ones, dropping some. The sample records tens of thousands of clones, 80% to 90% being singletons. Here the sequenced sample was unsorted PBMCs, taken approximately 2.9 years before starting antiretroviral therapy. The receptors stem from a young woman with HIV.

The rearrangement uses TRBV6-6 and TRBJ2-7; 7 bases agree with TRBD1. This CDR3 is 15 amino acids long. Trimming removed 4 bases from V and 3 bases from J; junction bases left unmatched: 9. Germline values: CDR1 MNHNY, CDR2 SVGAGI (reference sequence). CDR3: CASSSVRDSYYEQYF. CDR3 DNA: TGTGCCAGCAGTTCTGTCCGGGACAGTTACTACGAGCAGTACTTC.

The CDR3 DNA reads TGTGCCAGCGTCAAAGCGGGACTAGCGGGGGGGTATGAGCAGTTCTTC. Residues: CASVKAGLAGGYEQFF. This rearrangement joins TRBV7-9 to TRBJ2-1; TRBD2 matches at 16 bases. Germline V gives CDR1 SEHNR, CDR2 FQNEAQ (reference sequence). The CDR3 covers 16 residues. With V trimmed by 8 bases and J by 8 bases, 9 bases remained unmatched.

This rearrangement joins TRBV30 to TRBJ1-4; 8 positions match TRBD1. Germline loops: CDR1 GTSNPN, CDR2 SVGIG (reference sequence). The J segment lost 2 bases and the V segment lost 0 bases, leaving 8 bases of the junction unmatched. This CDR3 is 17 amino acids long. CDR3 region: CAWSVGAGQGTNEKLFF. DNA for the CDR3: TGTGCCTGGAGTGTAGGGGCTGGACAGGGCACTAATGAAAAACTGTTTTTT.

The genes are TRBV19 and TRBJ2-2; D uncertain. From germline, CDR1 is LNHDA and CDR2 SQIVND (reference sequence). V was clipped by 4 bases and J by 0 bases, with 12 bases between them. The CDR3 sequence is 16 residues long. In DNA form, the CDR3 reads TGTGCCAGTAGTACTGGCTGGAATCCGAACACCGGGGAGCTGTTTTTT. This codes for CASSTGWNPNTGELFF.

This clone came up once. V and J are TRBV12-5 and TRBJ1-3; D is possibly TRBD1 (5 bases). V was trimmed by 6 bases and J by 4 bases, leaving 16 bases between them. CDR1 LGHNT and CDR2 FRNRAP come from the germline V gene. This CDR3 is 15 amino acids long. DNA of the CDR3: TGTGCTAGTGGCATCGGGGCCGGCGGAGGAAACACCATATATTTT. This translates into CASGIGAGGGNTIYF.

J is TRBJ1-6 and V is TRBV27; unclear D gene. Germline V CDR1 and CDR2: MNHEY, SMNVEV (reference sequence). The V end lost 2 bases, the J end lost 7 bases, and 12 bases lay between the germline ends. The CDR3 totals 15 residues. CDR3 bases: TGTGCCAGCAGTTTAGTTGGGGTAGGGAATTCACCCCTCCACTTT. This codes for CASSLVGVGNSPLHF.

J is TRBJ1-1 and V is TRBV6-6; D perhaps matches TRBD1 (6 bases). Trimming took off 0 bases at V and 4 bases at J, with 12 bases between the two ends. The CDR3 loop spans 15 amino acids. Germline V gives CDR1 MNHNY, CDR2 SVGAGI (reference sequence). The CDR3 DNA is TGTGCCAGCAGTTACTCTGGGGGGCTCGGCACTGAAGCTTTCTTT. This translates into CASSYSGGLGTEAFF.

The chain couples TRBV5-1 to TRBJ2-5; the match to TRBD1 covers 10 bases. The DNA matches TRBJ2-7 better at its end, which makes the J call doubtful. Germline V gene data show CDR1 as SGHRS and CDR2 as YFSETQ. The CDR3 runs 14 residues. The CDR3 reads CASTWTGGSYEQYF. CDR3 nucleotide sequence: TGCGCCAGCACCTGGACAGGGGGCTCCTACGAGCAGTACTTC.

This sequence joins TRBV7-9 and TRBJ1-4; the D is unclear. The CDR3 covers 14 residues. V was shortened by 6 bases and J by 0 bases, with 8 bases between the two germline ends. Germline V lookup: CDR1 SEHNR, CDR2 FQNEAQ (reference sequence). In DNA form, the CDR3 reads TGTGCCAGCAGGACTATTGCAACTAATGAAAAACTGTTTTTT. Residues: CASRTIATNEKLFF.

This chain joins TRBV6-1 and TRBJ2-1; tentatively, D is TRBD2 (6 bases). CDR3 length: 15 amino acids. Germline V gives CDR1 MNHNS, CDR2 SASEGT. V gave up 4 bases and J gave up 5 bases, with 15 bases separating them. Written as DNA, the CDR3 is TGTGCCAGCAGTGGATTATCTAGCGTAAACAATGAGCAGTTCTTC. Translated: CASSGLSSVNNEQFF.

This rearrangement joins TRBV5-1 to TRBJ1-4; 9 bases are shared with TRBD1. Unmatched junction bases numbered 18, after V lost 4 bases and J lost 14 bases. Germline assignment: CDR1 SGHRS and CDR2 YFSETQ. The CDR3 has 16 amino acids. The CDR3 loop reads CASSPLASGTGIHLFF. DNA for the CDR3: TGCGCCAGCAGCCCGCTCGCATCCGGGACAGGGATACATCTGTTTTTT.

The V and J genes are TRBV6-6 and TRBJ1-2; no definite D call. In germline, CDR1 is MNHNY, CDR2 SVGAGI (reference sequence). CDR3 length equals 15 residues. Deletions cut 4 bases from V and 7 bases from J, with 19 bases between. CDR3 residues: CASSFSPGESSGYTF. The DNA for the CDR3 is TGTGCCAGCAGTTTCTCTCCCGGGGAGTCCTCTGGCTACACCTTC.

The chain employs TRBV19 and TRBJ1-2; D call uncertain. The CDR3 consists of 11 residues. The V end lost 8 bases, the J end lost 4 bases, and 8 bases lay between the germline ends. The germline CDR1 and CDR2 sequences are LNHDA and SQIVND (reference sequence). The CDR3 loop reads CASQGLYGYTF. As DNA, the CDR3 is TGTGCCAGTCAAGGGCTCTATGGCTACACCTTC. Looking up the rest from reference TRBV19 and TRBJ1-2 gives the full variable domain: DGGITQSPKYLFRKEGQNVTLSCEQNLNHDAMYWYRQDPGQGLRLIYYSQIVNDFQKGDIAEGYSVSREKKESFPLTVTSAQKNPTAFYLCASQGLYGYTFGSGTRLTVV.

The V gene is TRBV10-3, the J gene TRBJ1-1; D ambiguous. The CDR3 has 11 residues. CDR1 and CDR2 from the germline V gene are ENHRY and SYGVKD. V was trimmed by 6 bases and J by 1 base, leaving 3 bases between them. For the CDR3, the DNA is TGTGCCATCAGCGGGAACACTGAAGCTTTCTTT. Residues: CAISGNTEAFF.

The chain links TRBV5-1 to TRBJ1-1, with D possibly being TRBD1 (5 bases). There are 16 residues in the CDR3. Trimming took 0 bases from V and 1 from J, leaving 13 bases between them. Germline lookup yields CDR1 SGHRS and CDR2 YFSETQ. The chain's CDR3 is CASSLGHGQGNTEAFF. The CDR3 DNA is TGCGCCAGCAGCTTGGGCCATGGGCAGGGGAACACTGAAGCTTTCTTT. Full variable domain (rest looked up from reference TRBV5-1 and TRBJ1-1): KAGVTQTPRYLIKTRGQQVTLSCSPISGHRSVSWYQQTPGQGLQFLFEYFSETQRNKGNFPGRFSGRQFSNSRSEMNVSTLELGDSALYLCASSLGHGQGNTEAFFGQGTRLTVV.

Sample share makes this clone medium-sized. The V and J genes are TRBV19 and TRBJ1-4, with 7 nucleotides matching TRBD1. Looked up from germline, CDR1 is LNHDA and CDR2 is SQIVND (reference sequence). V was pared by 5 bases and J by 5 bases, with 8 bases of the junction left unmatched. This CDR3 is 15 amino acids long. CDR3 region: CASSSTGTVNEKLFF. The CDR3 DNA follows: TGTGCCAGTAGTTCCACCGGGACAGTAAATGAAAAACTGTTTTTT.

J is TRBJ2-5 and V is TRBV7-7, with D unclear. This CDR3 region has 14 residues. Trimming took off 1 base at V and 3 bases at J, with 9 bases between the two ends. Germline V gives CDR1 SSHAT, CDR2 FNYEAQ (reference sequence). The CDR3: CASSLGRLEETQYF. The CDR3 DNA reads as TGTGCCAGCAGCTTAGGACGGTTGGAAGAGACCCAGTACTTC.

This clone was counted between two and nine times. V and J are TRBV9 and TRBJ2-1; D assignment may be TRBD1 or TRBD2 (6 bases each). Trimming removed 3 bases at V and 5 bases at J, with 15 bases between. The V gene's germline CDR1 is SGDLS and CDR2 YYNGEE. This CDR3 has 15 amino acids. The CDR3 DNA sequence: TGTGCCAGCAGCGGGGGGGCTGGGTGGGACAATGAGCAGTTCTTC. Its translation: CASSGGAGWDNEQFF.

The chain links TRBV25-1 to TRBJ2-7, with 7 bases fitting TRBD2. The germline CDR1 and CDR2 sequences are MGHDK and SYGVNS. V was clipped by 6 bases and J by 6 bases; unmatched bases: 11. CDR3 length: 14 amino acids. CDR3: CASRGPGGVGEQYF. CDR3 bases: TGTGCCAGCAGGGGGCCTGGGGGGGTCGGCGAGCAGTACTTC.

J is TRBJ1-2 and V is TRBV6-1; no clear D gene. Germline CDR1 MNHNS, CDR2 SASEGT. The CDR3 consists of 13 residues. The V gene lost 0 bases and the J gene lost 8 bases, with 10 bases spanning the gap. For the CDR3, the DNA is TGTGCCAGCAGTGAAGCTGGGGTAATCGGCTACACCTTC. Residues: CASSEAGVIGYTF.

The rearrangement links TRBV4-1 to TRBJ2-1, with unresolved D. The V gene lost 0 bases and the J gene lost 13 bases, with 13 bases spanning the gap. The germline CDR1 and CDR2 sequences are MGHRA and YSYEKL. The CDR3 is 13 amino acids. As DNA, the CDR3 is TGCGCCAGCAGCCAAGATGGCGGAGCGCACCAGTTCTTC. Amino acids: CASSQDGGAHQFF.

The chain uses TRBV5-4 and TRBJ1-1; D unresolved. The CDR3 has 20 amino acids. The germline CDR1 and CDR2 sequences are SGHNT and YYREEE (reference sequence). Trimming removed 4 bases from V and 8 bases from J, with 36 bases in between. The CDR3 spells CASSPEVILRKAGAVKEAFF. CDR3 bases: TGTGCCAGCAGCCCCGAGGTGATCTTGAGAAAGGCGGGTGCGGTGAAGGAAGCTTTCTTT.

This sequence joins TRBV30 and TRBJ2-7; 7 bases line up with TRBD1. V gave up 3 bases and J gave up 0 bases; unmatched junction bases: 2. The CDR3 is made up of 13 amino acids. Germline V gene lookup returns CDR1 GTSNPN and CDR2 SVGIG (reference sequence). CDR3 nucleotides: TGTGCCTGGAGCCGGGACAGCTCCTACGAGCAGTACGTC. Translated, it gives CAWSRDSSYEQYV.

In its sample, this clone was seen once. The chain joins TRBV6-1 to TRBJ2-2; 10 nucleotides agree with TRBD2. Germline CDR1 reads MNHNS; CDR2 reads SASEGT. V lost 1 base to trimming and J lost 4 bases; unmatched junction nucleotides: 6. This CDR3 is built from 17 residues. The CDR3 coding sequence is TGTGCCAGCAGTGAAGGTAGCGGGGGGCCATTCACCGGGGAGCTGTTTTTT. This translates into CASSEGSGGPFTGELFF.

The gene calls are TRBV4-2 and TRBJ2-7; 7 bases agree with TRBD1. The V gene's germline CDR1 is LGHNA and CDR2 YNFKEQ. Trimming took 2 bases from V and 0 from J; bases not matched to a gene: 7. The CDR3 has 16 amino acids. CDR3 nucleotide sequence: TGTGCCAGCAGCCAAACCGGGACAGCTGCCTCCTACGAGCAGTACGTC. Translated, it gives CASSQTGTAASYEQYV.

The chain combines TRBV9 with TRBJ1-3; D is ambiguous. CDR3 length equals 13 residues. V was shortened by 4 bases and J by 10 bases, with 15 bases between the two germline ends. Germline V gene lookup returns CDR1 SGDLS and CDR2 YYNGEE. The CDR3 DNA reads TGTGCCAGCAGCCCACTCGGCGAAGGGACCATATATTTT. Protein product: CASSPLGEGTIYF.